Detailed here is one T cell receptor beta chain. This table comes from immunoSEQ multiplex PCR, and its TCRdb copy is limited to in-frame clones, with some not included. Of 110,000 or so clones listed, 85% were seen once; the top ten hold about 13%. The data were taken from a study of blood T cell repertoires in COVID-19. Germline trimming cut 4 bases from V and 2 bases from J; bases unmatched to any gene: 7. Germline values: CDR1 SGHRS, CDR2 YFSETQ. The CDR3 runs 15 residues. The sequenced material came from peripheral blood. This sequence originates from a human donor in a cohort sampled during active COVID-19. The genes are TRBV5-1 and TRBJ2-7; TRBD1 matches 9 bases. The CDR3 sequence is CASSARGQGTYEQYF. Written as DNA, the CDR3 is TGCGCCAGCAGCGCCCGCGGACAGGGGACCTACGAGCAGTACTTC. Supplemented by reference TRBV5-1 and TRBJ2-7, the full variable domain reads KAGVTQTPRYLIKTRGQQVTLSCSPISGHRSVSWYQQTPGQGLQFLFEYFSETQRNKGNFPGRFSGRQFSNSRSEMNVSTLELGDSALYLCASSARGQGTYEQYFGPGTRLTVT.